What follows is one TCR beta chain and its context. Its antigen is unknown. The data originate from a study of response to subunit inactivated influenza vaccine. CDR1 and CDR2 (germline): DFQATT, SNEGSKA (reference sequence). Trimming took off 0 bases at V and 0 bases at J, with 10 bases between the two ends. The CDR3 has 15 amino acids. Study-wide findings and caveats: Each seasonal influenza vaccination recruits few new T cells, the authors suggested.

Using its own MiXCR run on the RT-PCR reads, TCRdb lists one record per CDR3 protein. The data show 250,000 to 350,000 distinct CDR3 sequences, about 20% seen once. This TCR derives from a man aged 50 to 69 who received an inactivated influenza vaccine. The chain has TRBV20-1 and TRBJ2-3; D remains ambiguous. This specimen consisted of PBMCs from blood, obtained less than 22 months after vaccination. The CDR3 nucleotides read TGCAGTGCTAGAGATCGGCGAAAGAGCACAGATACGCAGTATTTT. It translates to CSARDRRKSTDTQYF.